This T cell receptor (beta chain) was documented in a study of blood T cell repertoires in COVID-19. Across the whole study: T cells, B-cell-depleted T cells, or PBMCs supplied cDNA or gDNA.

Self-reported history from a screening survey and questionnaire set each donor's cohort. Original handling: Reference gene primer amplification in the assay estimated nucleated cell counts. The repertoire was sequenced with immunoSEQ multiplex PCR; TCRdb's copy has only in-frame clones and lacks some. V and J calls and clone size are given by that table; D and trimming were obtained from the DNA. The sample carries about 180,000 clones, just over 85% recorded once. This CDR3 contains 14 residues. The junction had 8 bases not matched to a gene; V was cut back by 6 bases and J by 8 bases. The germline gives CDR1 MNHEY, CDR2 SVGAGI.

This clonotype was obtained from a woman between 18 and 30 years old who had recovered from COVID-19. The rearrangement links TRBV6-5 to TRBJ1-4, with 8 bases matching TRBD1. Sequencing was performed on PBMCs or T cells enriched from blood (not recorded which). The CDR3 spells CASRPGQGREKLFF. DNA for the CDR3: TGTGCCAGCAGACCAGGACAGGGTCGGGAAAAACTGTTTTTT.